A single sample gave rise to the 5 T cell receptor beta chains below, sequenced in a study of blood T cell repertoires in COVID-19. The table came from immunoSEQ multiplex PCR; TCRdb's copy has only in-frame clones and leaves some out. The table lists roughly 220,000 clones, around 88% of them singletons. Material: PBMCs or T cells enriched from blood (not recorded which). All receptors derive from a woman aged 50 to 60 with acute COVID-19.

The rearrangement joins TRBV6-5 to TRBJ2-7, with 13 bases that match TRBD2. The CDR3 sequence is 15 residues long. V was clipped by 4 bases and J by 2 bases; unmatched bases: 2. Germline V CDR1 and CDR2: MNHEY, SVGAGI. The CDR3 nucleotides read TGTGCCAGCAGTTCTGGGACTAGCGGGACCTACGAGCAGTACTTC. This sequence encodes CASSSGTSGTYEQYF.

V gene TRBV10-3 combines with J gene TRBJ2-7; 7 bases line up with TRBD2. The germline V gene has CDR1 ENHRY and CDR2 SYGVKD. The CDR3 length is 17 residues. V lost 0 bases and J lost 6; bases outside the gene matches: 14. The CDR3 here is CAISESIGGLTAGEQYF. The CDR3 DNA is TGTGCCATCAGTGAGTCGATCGGGGGGTTGACCGCCGGCGAGCAGTACTTC.

This clone was detected only once. V is TRBV7-9 and J is TRBJ1-2, with 7 bases identical to TRBD1. Germline V gene lookup returns CDR1 SEHNR and CDR2 FQNEAQ (reference sequence). This CDR3 comprises 16 residues. V trimming: 5 bases; J trimming: 6 bases; junction bases outside the gene matches: 15. The CDR3 loop is CASSDRQGRVVDGYTF. The CDR3, as DNA: TGTGCCAGCAGCGATCGACAGGGTAGAGTCGTGGATGGCTACACCTTC.

The V gene is TRBV12-3 or TRBV12-4, the J gene TRBJ2-7, with 7 bases lining up with TRBD1. The CDR3 consists of 13 residues. V was pared by 3 bases and J by 4 bases, with 3 bases of the junction left unmatched. The CDR3 here is CASSFSQGYEQYF. For the CDR3, the DNA is TGTGCCAGCAGTTTTTCACAGGGGTACGAGCAGTACTTC.

Note on this clone: The junction differs from germline at one of its ends, possibly a read error. The chain employs TRBV19 and TRBJ1-5; TRBD1 agrees at 7 bases. Germline loops: CDR1 LNHDA, CDR2 SQIVND (reference sequence). The CDR3 length is 15 residues. CDR3 sequence: CASSKTGVFHQAQHF. CDR3 bases: TGTGCCAGTAGTAAAACAGGGGTATTCCATCAGGCCCAGCATTTT.